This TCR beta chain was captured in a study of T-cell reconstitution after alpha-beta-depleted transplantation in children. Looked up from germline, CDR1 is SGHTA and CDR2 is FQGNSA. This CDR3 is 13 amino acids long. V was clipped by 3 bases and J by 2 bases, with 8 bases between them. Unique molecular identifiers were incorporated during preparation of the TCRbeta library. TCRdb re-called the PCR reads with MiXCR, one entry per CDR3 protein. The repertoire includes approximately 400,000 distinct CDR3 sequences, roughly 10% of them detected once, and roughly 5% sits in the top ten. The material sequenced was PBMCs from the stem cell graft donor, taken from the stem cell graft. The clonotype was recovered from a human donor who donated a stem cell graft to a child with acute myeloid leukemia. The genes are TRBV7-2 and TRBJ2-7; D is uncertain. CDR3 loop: CASSFLPTYEQYV. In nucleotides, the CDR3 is TGTGCCAGCAGCTTTCTACCTACCTACGAGCAGTACGTC.